This T cell receptor beta chain emerged from a study of blood T cell repertoires in COVID-19. Germline CDR1 and CDR2: SGHVS and FNYEAQ. The V segment lost 1 base and the J segment 3 bases; nucleotides outside the gene matches: 3. CDR3 length: 15 residues. Libraries were prepared by immunoSEQ multiplex PCR; TCRdb keeps only in-frame clonotypes and omits some of them. The sample gives hundreds of thousands of clones, around nine tenths of which show up once; around 13% is in the top ten. Input material: peripheral blood. This TCR was recovered from a woman aged 70 to 79 with COVID-19, enrolled during active disease. The chain uses TRBV7-6 and TRBJ2-3; 8 bases are shared with TRBD1. The DNA of the CDR3 is TGTGCCAGCAGCTTAGAGTGGACAGGGACAGATACGCAGTATTTT. This codes for CASSLEWTGTDTQYF.